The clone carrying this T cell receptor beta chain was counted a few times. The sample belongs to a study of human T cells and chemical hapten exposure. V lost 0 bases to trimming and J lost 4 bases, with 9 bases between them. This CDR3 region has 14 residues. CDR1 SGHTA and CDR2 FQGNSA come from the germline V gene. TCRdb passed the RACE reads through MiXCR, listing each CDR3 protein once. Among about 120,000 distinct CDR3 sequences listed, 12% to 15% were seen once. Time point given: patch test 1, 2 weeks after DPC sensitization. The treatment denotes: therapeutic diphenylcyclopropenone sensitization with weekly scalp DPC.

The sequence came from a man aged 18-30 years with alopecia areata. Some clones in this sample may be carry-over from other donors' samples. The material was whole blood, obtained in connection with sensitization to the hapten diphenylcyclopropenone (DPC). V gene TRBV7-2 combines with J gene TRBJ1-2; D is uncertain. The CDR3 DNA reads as TGTGCCAGCAGCTTAGCTTCCAGAAGCTATGGCTACACCTTC. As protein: CASSLASRSYGYTF.